This entry is about one T cell receptor beta chain. Its target is not known. Only in-frame clones appear in the TCRdb table, and some are missing; sequencing was by immunoSEQ multiplex PCR. Seen here are about 77,000 clones, about nine tenths observed once, and the top ten hold less than 3%. The data derive from a study of OX40 agonist ivuxolimab in advanced cancers. Study-level information: It was ivuxolimab, an agonistic anti-OX40 (CD134) antibody, that patients were treated with. People who had prior anti-PD-1, anti-PD-L1 or anti-CTLA-4 therapy could take part, and around 39% had some. In this trial design, patients received ivuxolimab intravenously at 0.01 to 10 mg/kg every 2 weeks.

Broader study findings: At 0.1 to 3.0 mg/kg and by week 6, clonal expansion occurred in CD4+ and CD8+ blood T cells.

This material consisted of CD4+ or CD8+ T cells sorted from blood, taken in a trial of the OX40 agonist ivuxolimab. The sequence was collected from an adult with an advanced solid tumor such as melanoma, head and neck, liver or kidney cancer.

The CDR3, as DNA: TGTGCCACCAGTCGAGGTGGCGTACCCGAGCAGTTCTTC. It is translated as CATSRGGVPEQFF. This rearrangement joins TRBV15 to TRBJ2-1, with D hard to call. V dropped 6 bases and J dropped 10 bases, with 16 bases sitting between them. CDR3 length: 13 residues. Germline assignment: CDR1 LNHNV and CDR2 YYDKDF (reference sequence).